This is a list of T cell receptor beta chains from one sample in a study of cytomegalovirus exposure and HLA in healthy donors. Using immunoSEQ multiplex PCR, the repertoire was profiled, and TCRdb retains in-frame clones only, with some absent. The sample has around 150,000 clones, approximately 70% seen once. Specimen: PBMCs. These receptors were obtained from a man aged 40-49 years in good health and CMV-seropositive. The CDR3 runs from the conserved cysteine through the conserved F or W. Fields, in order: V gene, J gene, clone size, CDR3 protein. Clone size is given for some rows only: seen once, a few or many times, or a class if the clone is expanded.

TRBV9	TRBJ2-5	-	CASSVGSSGGQETQYF
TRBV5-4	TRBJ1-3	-	CASSLGGNTGNTIYF
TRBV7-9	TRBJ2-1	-	CASSPQQGGEQFF
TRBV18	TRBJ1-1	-	CASSATGDTEAFF
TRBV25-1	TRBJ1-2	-	CASSEVSGYTF
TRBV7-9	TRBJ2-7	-	CASSGGTSGAYEQYF
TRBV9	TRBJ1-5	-	CASSASWPPPSDQPQHF
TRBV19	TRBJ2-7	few	CASSPTGSISYEQYF
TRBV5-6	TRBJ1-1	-	CASSRPGQGFNTEAFF
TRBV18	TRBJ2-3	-	CASSPGGTDTQYF
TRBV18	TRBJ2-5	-	CASSPLAGGRQETQYF
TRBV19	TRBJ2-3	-	CASKGLAGAHTDTQYF
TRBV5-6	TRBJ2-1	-	CASSRTGVDEQFF
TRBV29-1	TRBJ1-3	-	CSATIPEETGATIYF
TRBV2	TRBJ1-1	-	CASSGRTGAANTEAFF
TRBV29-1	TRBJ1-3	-	CSVALVDTIYF
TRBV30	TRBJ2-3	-	CAWAHGLAGGTDTQYF
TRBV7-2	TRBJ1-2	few	CASSPLGSGGGYGYTF
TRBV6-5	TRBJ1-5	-	CASSPGLNSNQPQHF
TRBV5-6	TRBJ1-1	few	CASSLDQDTEAFF
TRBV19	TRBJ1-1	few	CATAPLGRQNTEAFF
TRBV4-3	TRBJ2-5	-	CASSGTFRPSGAQYF
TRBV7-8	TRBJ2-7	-	CASSSRDSFEQYF
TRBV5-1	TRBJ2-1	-	CASGDRGVGEQFF
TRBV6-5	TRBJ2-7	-	CASRGEVGVQYF
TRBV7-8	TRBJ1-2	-	CASSNLGDGRYTF